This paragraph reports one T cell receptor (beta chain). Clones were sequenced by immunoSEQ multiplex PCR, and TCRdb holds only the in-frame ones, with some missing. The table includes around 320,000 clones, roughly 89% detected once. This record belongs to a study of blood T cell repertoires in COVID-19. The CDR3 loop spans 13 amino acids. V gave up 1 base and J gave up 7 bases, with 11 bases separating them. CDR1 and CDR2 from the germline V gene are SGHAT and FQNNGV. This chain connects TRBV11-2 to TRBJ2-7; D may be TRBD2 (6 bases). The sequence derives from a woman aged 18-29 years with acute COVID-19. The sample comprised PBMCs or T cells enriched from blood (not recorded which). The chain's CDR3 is CASSLGPGREQYF. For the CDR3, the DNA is TGTGCCAGCAGCTTAGGACCAGGGAGGGAGCAGTACTTC.